This T cell receptor (beta chain) is drawn from a study of T cell repertoires in cytomegalovirus infection. A note on this clonotype: Its antigen remains unknown.

CDR3 length: 17 residues. Germline V gene data show CDR1 as SEHNR and CDR2 as FQNEAQ (reference sequence). The V and J ends lost 5 bases and 5 bases, in that order; junction bases with no gene match: 9. One entry per CDR3 protein, called by TCRdb with MiXCR from the reads. This table has about 920,000 distinct CDR3 sequences, 30% to 40% appearing once. Source: cultured CD8+ T cells from PBMCs, taken from culture after CMV antigen stimulation. The gene calls are TRBV7-9 and TRBJ1-4; 12 nucleotides agree with TRBD1. The sequence came from a human donor in good health (CMV status not recorded). Some clones in this sample may be carry-over from other donors' samples. CDR3 sequence (DNA): TGTGCCAGCAGCCCTGGGACAGGGGGCGCCCCGAATGAAAAACTGTTTTTT. Translated, it gives CASSPGTGGAPNEKLFF.